These T cell receptor beta chains were read from a single sample in a study of identical twins. TCRdb reanalysed the 5' RACE reads using MiXCR and keeps one entry per CDR3 protein. Of roughly 230,000 distinct CDR3 sequences in the sample, around 8.3% were seen once. These data also featured in a second study, about yellow fever vaccine responses in identical twins.

Sample: CD8+ T cells sorted from blood. The receptors were sampled from a woman aged 18-29 years in good health. The CDR3 runs from the conserved cysteine through the conserved F or W. Fields, in order: CDR3 protein, CDR3 DNA, V gene, J gene, D gene, clone size. D genes are given only for firm matches. Not all rows give a size; the values are once, few, many and, for expanded clones, a class.

CDR3aa: CASTIRWAVRELFF; CDR3nt: TGTGCCAGCACCATAAGGTGGGCAGTCCGGGAGCTGTTTTTT; v_gene: TRBV6-1; j_gene: TRBJ2-2; d_gene: .; abundance: few
CDR3aa: CASGDSMNTEAFF; CDR3nt: TGCGCCAGCGGGGACAGTATGAACACTGAAGCTTTCTTT; v_gene: TRBV4-1; j_gene: TRBJ1-1; d_gene: TRBD1; abundance: many
CDR3aa: CASSYGQGNTEAFF; CDR3nt: TGTGCCAGCAGTTACGGACAGGGGAACACTGAAGCTTTCTTT; v_gene: TRBV5-4; j_gene: TRBJ1-1; d_gene: TRBD1; abundance: .
CDR3aa: CASSWLGKNSYEAFF; CDR3nt: TGTGCCAGCAGCTGGCTCGGCAAAAACTCCTATGAAGCTTTCTTT; v_gene: TRBV6-1; j_gene: TRBJ1-1; d_gene: .; abundance: .
CDR3aa: CASSLGPGAGQETQYF; CDR3nt: TGTGCCAGCAGTTTAGGGCCAGGCGCCGGCCAAGAGACCCAGTACTTC; v_gene: TRBV12-3/TRBV12-4; j_gene: TRBJ2-5; d_gene: .; abundance: many
CDR3aa: CASSFGTGADYYEQYF; CDR3nt: TGTGCCAGCAGTTTTGGGACAGGCGCCGACTACTACGAGCAGTACTTC; v_gene: TRBV28; j_gene: TRBJ2-7; d_gene: TRBD1; abundance: .
CDR3aa: CASSLDGQMNTEAFF; CDR3nt: TGTGCCAGCAGCTTAGATGGACAAATGAACACTGAAGCTTTCTTT; v_gene: TRBV7-8; j_gene: TRBJ1-1; d_gene: .; abundance: few
CDR3aa: CSVLGLYEQYF; CDR3nt: TGCAGCGTTTTGGGGCTTTACGAGCAGTACTTC; v_gene: TRBV29-1; j_gene: TRBJ2-7; d_gene: .; abundance: few
CDR3aa: CASSFLIDTQYF; CDR3nt: TGTGCCAGCAGCTTCCTAATAGATACGCAGTATTTT; v_gene: TRBV5-6; j_gene: TRBJ2-3; d_gene: .; abundance: .
CDR3aa: CASSLTGSPYEQYF; CDR3nt: TGCGCCAGCTCCCTCACCGGGAGTCCCTACGAGCAGTACTTC; v_gene: TRBV10-2; j_gene: TRBJ2-7; d_gene: .; abundance: .
CDR3aa: CASSTGLGGRETQYF; CDR3nt: TGTGCCAGCAGCACCGGGTTAGGGGGGCGAGAGACCCAGTACTTC; v_gene: TRBV7-2; j_gene: TRBJ2-5; d_gene: .; abundance: .
CDR3aa: CASSGPLAGGPNEQFF; CDR3nt: TGTGCCAGCAGTGGCCCGTTAGCGGGGGGGCCCAATGAGCAGTTCTTC; v_gene: TRBV2; j_gene: TRBJ2-1; d_gene: TRBD2; abundance: .
CDR3aa: CASSQDLGPSNYGYTF; CDR3nt: TGCGCCAGCAGCCAAGATCTAGGACCCTCGAACTATGGCTACACCTTC; v_gene: TRBV4-3; j_gene: TRBJ1-2; d_gene: .; abundance: many
CDR3aa: CASSDRNRAHEQFF; CDR3nt: TGTGCCAGCAGTGATAGGAACAGGGCCCATGAGCAGTTCTTC; v_gene: TRBV2; j_gene: TRBJ2-1; d_gene: .; abundance: many
CDR3aa: CASSMWTGDNEQFF; CDR3nt: TGTGCCAGTAGTATGTGGACAGGGGACAATGAGCAGTTCTTC; v_gene: TRBV19; j_gene: TRBJ2-1; d_gene: TRBD1; abundance: .
CDR3aa: CASSLGARLAGERDEQFF; CDR3nt: TGTGCCAGCAGCTTGGGGGCTAGACTAGCGGGAGAGAGGGATGAGCAGTTCTTC; v_gene: TRBV7-6; j_gene: TRBJ2-1; d_gene: TRBD2; abundance: few
CDR3aa: CASSTEPGQFNQPQHF; CDR3nt: TGTGCCAGCAGCACCGAACCGGGACAATTCAATCAGCCCCAGCATTTT; v_gene: TRBV2; j_gene: TRBJ1-5; d_gene: .; abundance: few
CDR3aa: CASSPLGGTMQYF; CDR3nt: TGTGCCAGCAGCCCTTTAGGAGGGACTATGCAGTATTTT; v_gene: TRBV7-9; j_gene: TRBJ2-3; d_gene: TRBD2; abundance: few
CDR3aa: CAIMDDRMSTDTQYF; CDR3nt: TGTGCCATCATGGACGACAGGATGAGCACAGATACGCAGTATTTT; v_gene: TRBV10-3; j_gene: TRBJ2-3; d_gene: .; abundance: few
CDR3aa: CSAREGLADFYEQYF; CDR3nt: TGCAGTGCTAGAGAAGGACTAGCGGACTTCTACGAGCAGTACTTC; v_gene: TRBV20-1; j_gene: TRBJ2-7; d_gene: TRBD2; abundance: many
CDR3aa: CASSSTVPAGGGAQITGKYF; CDR3nt: TGCGCCAGCAGCTCGACGGTCCCTGCCGGCGGGGGGGCCCAGATTACCGGGAAGTACTTC; v_gene: TRBV5-1; j_gene: TRBJ2-4; d_gene: TRBD2; abundance: .
CDR3aa: CASSYVGGTSTDTQYF; CDR3nt: TGTGCCAGCAGTTACGTCGGAGGAACTAGCACAGATACGCAGTATTTT; v_gene: TRBV6-5; j_gene: TRBJ2-3; d_gene: .; abundance: few
CDR3aa: CASTLGGEQYF; CDR3nt: TGTGCCAGCACCTTGGGAGGGGAGCAGTACTTC; v_gene: TRBV7-2; j_gene: TRBJ2-7; d_gene: TRBD2; abundance: many
CDR3aa: CASSYIGYNEQFF; CDR3nt: TGTGCCAGCAGTTACATAGGTTACAATGAGCAGTTCTTC; v_gene: TRBV6-2/TRBV6-3; j_gene: TRBJ2-1; d_gene: .; abundance: .
CDR3aa: CSARDRGTGTYEQYF; CDR3nt: TGCAGTGCTAGAGATAGGGGAACCGGGACCTACGAGCAGTACTTC; v_gene: TRBV20-1; j_gene: TRBJ2-7; d_gene: .; abundance: .
CDR3aa: CASSRTSGGAGDEQYF; CDR3nt: TGCGCCAGCAGCCGGACTAGCGGGGGGGCCGGGGACGAGCAGTACTTC; v_gene: TRBV5-1; j_gene: TRBJ2-7; d_gene: TRBD2; abundance: few
CDR3aa: CSAEMDRIQETQYF; CDR3nt: TGCAGCGCTGAAATGGACAGGATCCAAGAGACCCAGTACTTC; v_gene: TRBV29-1; j_gene: TRBJ2-5; d_gene: TRBD1; abundance: many
CDR3aa: CASSFPGGYEAFF; CDR3nt: TGTGCCAGCAGTTTCCCAGGGGGATATGAAGCTTTCTTT; v_gene: TRBV27; j_gene: TRBJ1-1; d_gene: TRBD1; abundance: few
CDR3aa: CASSPTGQGEETQYF; CDR3nt: TGTGCCAGCAGCCCCACGGGACAGGGGGAAGAGACCCAGTACTTC; v_gene: TRBV3-1; j_gene: TRBJ2-5; d_gene: TRBD1; abundance: many
CDR3aa: CASSQAEGGMGTGELFF; CDR3nt: TGCGCCAGCAGCCAAGCAGAGGGGGGCATGGGGACCGGGGAGCTGTTTTTT; v_gene: TRBV4-1; j_gene: TRBJ2-2; d_gene: .; abundance: few
CDR3aa: CASSWGLAVTGELFF; CDR3nt: TGTGCCAGCAGCTGGGGACTAGCGGTCACCGGGGAGCTGTTTTTT; v_gene: TRBV4-2; j_gene: TRBJ2-2; d_gene: TRBD2; abundance: many
CDR3aa: CSVEDAGDRVAYNEQFF; CDR3nt: TGCAGCGTTGAAGATGCGGGGGACAGGGTGGCCTACAATGAGCAGTTCTTC; v_gene: TRBV29-1; j_gene: TRBJ2-1; d_gene: TRBD1; abundance: .
CDR3aa: CASSPREAGRSTDTQYF; CDR3nt: TGTGCCAGCAGCCCCCGCGAAGCGGGGCGCAGCACAGATACGCAGTATTTT; v_gene: TRBV11-2; j_gene: TRBJ2-3; d_gene: TRBD2; abundance: .
CDR3aa: CASSPSSSGRYEQYF; CDR3nt: TGTGCCAGCAGCCCGTCCAGCAGCGGTCGCTACGAGCAGTACTTC; v_gene: TRBV7-2; j_gene: TRBJ2-7; d_gene: .; abundance: few
CDR3aa: CASRPLALEQYF; CDR3nt: TGTGCCAGCAGGCCACTAGCTCTCGAGCAGTACTTC; v_gene: TRBV7-9; j_gene: TRBJ2-7; d_gene: .; abundance: few
CDR3aa: CSVTGPYYNEQFF; CDR3nt: TGCAGCGTTACAGGGCCTTACTACAATGAGCAGTTCTTC; v_gene: TRBV29-1; j_gene: TRBJ2-1; d_gene: .; abundance: few
CDR3aa: CASSPTMWESETQYF; CDR3nt: TGTGCCAGCAGCCCTACTATGTGGGAGTCGGAGACCCAGTACTTC; v_gene: TRBV14; j_gene: TRBJ2-5; d_gene: .; abundance: .
CDR3aa: CASAPDRAPYNEQFF; CDR3nt: TGTGCCAGCGCTCCAGACAGGGCACCTTACAATGAGCAGTTCTTC; v_gene: TRBV5-6; j_gene: TRBJ2-1; d_gene: TRBD1; abundance: .
CDR3aa: CASSLLTGATEAFF; CDR3nt: TGTGCCAGCAGTTTATTGACAGGGGCCACTGAAGCTTTCTTT; v_gene: TRBV28; j_gene: TRBJ1-1; d_gene: TRBD1; abundance: .
CDR3aa: CASSQDTGVAGSTQYF; CDR3nt: TGCGCCAGCAGCCAAGATACCGGGGTCGCCGGTTCTACGCAGTATTTT; v_gene: TRBV4-3; j_gene: TRBJ2-3; d_gene: .; abundance: few
CDR3aa: CASSRASGTSWETQYF; CDR3nt: TGTGCCAGCAGCCGCGCCTCAGGGACTAGCTGGGAGACCCAGTACTTC; v_gene: TRBV7-9; j_gene: TRBJ2-5; d_gene: TRBD2; abundance: .
CDR3aa: CASSLFEQETQYF; CDR3nt: TGTGCCAGCAGCTTATTTGAACAAGAGACCCAGTACTTC; v_gene: TRBV7-9; j_gene: TRBJ2-5; d_gene: .; abundance: .
CDR3aa: CASSLISGTDTQYF; CDR3nt: TGTGCCAGCAGCTTGATTAGCGGCACAGATACGCAGTATTTT; v_gene: TRBV5-6; j_gene: TRBJ2-3; d_gene: .; abundance: few
CDR3aa: CASSQVNLDEQFF; CDR3nt: TGCGCCAGCAGCCAAGTTAATCTGGATGAGCAGTTCTTC; v_gene: TRBV4-3; j_gene: TRBJ2-1; d_gene: .; abundance: .
CDR3aa: CASNRPYSSGNTIYF; CDR3nt: TGTGCCAGCAACCGACCCTATAGCTCTGGAAACACCATATATTTT; v_gene: TRBV12-3/TRBV12-4; j_gene: TRBJ1-3; d_gene: .; abundance: many
CDR3aa: CARPARSYEQYF; CDR3nt: TGTGCCAGACCGGCCAGGAGCTACGAGCAGTACTTC; v_gene: TRBV6-9; j_gene: TRBJ2-7; d_gene: .; abundance: many